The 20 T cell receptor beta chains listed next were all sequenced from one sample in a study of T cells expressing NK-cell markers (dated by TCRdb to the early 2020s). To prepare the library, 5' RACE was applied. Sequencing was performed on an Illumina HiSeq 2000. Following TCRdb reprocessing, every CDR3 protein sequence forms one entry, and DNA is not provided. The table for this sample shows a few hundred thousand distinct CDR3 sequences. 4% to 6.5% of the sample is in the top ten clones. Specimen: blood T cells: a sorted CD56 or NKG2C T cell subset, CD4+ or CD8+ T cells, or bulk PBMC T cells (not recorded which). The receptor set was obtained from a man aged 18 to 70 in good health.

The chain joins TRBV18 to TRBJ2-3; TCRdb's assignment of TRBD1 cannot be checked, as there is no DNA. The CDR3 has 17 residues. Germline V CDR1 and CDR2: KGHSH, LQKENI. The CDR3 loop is CASSPGQGRAGPDTQYF.

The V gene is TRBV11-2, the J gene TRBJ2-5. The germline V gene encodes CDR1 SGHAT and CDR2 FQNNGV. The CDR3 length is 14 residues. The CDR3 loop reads CASSSRRDGETQYF.

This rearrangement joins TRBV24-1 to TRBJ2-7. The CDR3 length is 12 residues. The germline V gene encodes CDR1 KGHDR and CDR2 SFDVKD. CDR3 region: CATSLTTSEQYF.

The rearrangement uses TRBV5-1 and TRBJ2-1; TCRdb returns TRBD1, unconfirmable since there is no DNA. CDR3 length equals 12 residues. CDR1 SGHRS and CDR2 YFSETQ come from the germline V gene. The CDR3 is CASRDRYNEQFF.

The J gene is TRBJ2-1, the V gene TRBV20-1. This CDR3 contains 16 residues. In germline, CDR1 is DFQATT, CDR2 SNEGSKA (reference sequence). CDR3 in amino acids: CSARDSGAGTYNEQFF.

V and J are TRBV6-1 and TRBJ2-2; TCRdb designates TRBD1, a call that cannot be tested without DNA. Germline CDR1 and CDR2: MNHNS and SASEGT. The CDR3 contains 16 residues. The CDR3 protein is CASRPSTGGKTGELFF.

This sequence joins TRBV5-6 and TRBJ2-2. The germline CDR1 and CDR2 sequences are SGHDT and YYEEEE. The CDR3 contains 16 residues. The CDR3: CASSLAVVENTGELFF. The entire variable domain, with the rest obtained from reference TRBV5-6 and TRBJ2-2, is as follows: DAGVTQSPTHLIKTRGQQVTLRCSPKSGHDTVSWYQQALGQGPQFIFQYYEEEERQRGNFPDRFSGHQFPNYSSELNVNALLLGDSALYLCASSLAVVENTGELFFGEGSRLTVL.

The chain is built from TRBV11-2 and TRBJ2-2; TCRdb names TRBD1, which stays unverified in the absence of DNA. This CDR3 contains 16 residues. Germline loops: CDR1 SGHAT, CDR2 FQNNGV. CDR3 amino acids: CASSPNRGPNTGELFF.

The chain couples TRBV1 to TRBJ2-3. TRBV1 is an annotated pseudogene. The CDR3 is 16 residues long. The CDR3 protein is CTSSQDLGLRKDTQYF.

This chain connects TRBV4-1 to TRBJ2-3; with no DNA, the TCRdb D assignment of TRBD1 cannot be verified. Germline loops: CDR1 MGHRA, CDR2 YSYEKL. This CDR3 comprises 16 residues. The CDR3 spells CASSQAGSYSTDTQYF.

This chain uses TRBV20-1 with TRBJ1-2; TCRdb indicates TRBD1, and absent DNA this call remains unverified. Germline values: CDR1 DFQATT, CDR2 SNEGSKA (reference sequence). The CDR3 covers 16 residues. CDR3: CSARVGTGDTNYGYTF.

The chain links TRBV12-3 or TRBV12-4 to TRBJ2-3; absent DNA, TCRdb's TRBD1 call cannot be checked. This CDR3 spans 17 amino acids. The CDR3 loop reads CASSTGGGGLQADTQYF.

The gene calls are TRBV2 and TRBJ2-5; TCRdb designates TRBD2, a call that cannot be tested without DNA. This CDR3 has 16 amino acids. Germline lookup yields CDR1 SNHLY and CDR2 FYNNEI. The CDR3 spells CASSLLAGGPAETQYF. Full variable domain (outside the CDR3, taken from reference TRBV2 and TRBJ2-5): EPEVTQTPSHQVTQMGQEVILRCVPISNHLYFYWYRQILGQKVEFLVSFYNNEISEKSEIFDDQFSVERPDGSNFTLKIRSTKLEDSAMYFCASSLLAGGPAETQYFGPGTRLLVL.

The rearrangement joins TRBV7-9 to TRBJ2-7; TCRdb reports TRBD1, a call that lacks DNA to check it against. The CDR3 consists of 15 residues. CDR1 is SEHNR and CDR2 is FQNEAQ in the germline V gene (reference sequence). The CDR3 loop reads CASSHPGTGRYEQYF.

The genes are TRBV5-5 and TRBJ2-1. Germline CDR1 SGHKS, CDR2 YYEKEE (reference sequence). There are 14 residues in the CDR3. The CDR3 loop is CASSLGNSYNEQFF.

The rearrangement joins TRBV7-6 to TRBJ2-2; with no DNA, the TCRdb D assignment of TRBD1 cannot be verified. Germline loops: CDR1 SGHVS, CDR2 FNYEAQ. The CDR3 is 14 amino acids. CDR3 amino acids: CASSLVNGPAALFF. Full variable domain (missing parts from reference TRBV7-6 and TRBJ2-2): GAGVSQSPRYKVTKRGQDVALRCDPISGHVSLYWYRQALGQGPEFLTYFNYEAQQDKSGLPNDRFSAERPEGSISTLTIQRTEQRDSAMYRCASSLVNGPAALFFGEGSRLTVL.

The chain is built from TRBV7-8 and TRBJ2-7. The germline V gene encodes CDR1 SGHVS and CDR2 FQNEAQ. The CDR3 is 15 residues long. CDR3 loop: CASSLIEERTYEQYF.

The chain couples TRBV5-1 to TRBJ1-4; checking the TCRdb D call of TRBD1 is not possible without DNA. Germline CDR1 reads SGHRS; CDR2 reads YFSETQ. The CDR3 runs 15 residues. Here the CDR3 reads CASSLGGTADEKLFF.

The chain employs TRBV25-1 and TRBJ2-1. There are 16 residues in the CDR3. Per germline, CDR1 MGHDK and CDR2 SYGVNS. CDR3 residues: CASSGWTGASYNEQFF. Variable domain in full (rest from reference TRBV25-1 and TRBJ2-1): EADIYQTPRYLVIGTGKKITLECSQTMGHDKMYWYQQDPGMELHLIHYSYGVNSTEKGDLSSESTVSRIRTEHFPLTLESARPSHTSQYLCASSGWTGASYNEQFFGPGTRLTVL.

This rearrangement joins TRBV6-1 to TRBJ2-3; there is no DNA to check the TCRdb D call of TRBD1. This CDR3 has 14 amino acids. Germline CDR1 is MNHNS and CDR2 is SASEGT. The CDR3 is CASRRGVSTDTQYF.